Here is one T cell receptor beta chain with its context. This specimen belongs to a study of blood T cell repertoires in COVID-19. Overall study context: Collection of acute and convalescent COVID-19 samples took place in the United States, Italy and Spain. T cells, B-cell-depleted T cells, or PBMCs provided the cDNA or gDNA that served as material.

In the study's own analysis: Amplification of reference gene primers provided the estimated nucleated cell counts. Repertoires were generated with immunoSEQ multiplex PCR, while TCRdb's copy carries only in-frame clones and drops some. V and J calls and clone size are as listed in that table; D and trimming were resolved from the DNA. The sample holds 85,000 to 100,000 clones; about 85% are singletons and the top ten take about 3.8%. The length of the CDR3 is 15 residues. Trimming shortened V by 8 bases and J by 7 bases, and 18 bases separated the two germline ends. Looked up from germline, CDR1 is MNHEY and CDR2 is SVGAGI.

This sequence joins TRBV6-5 and TRBJ1-6; D might be TRBD1 (5 bases). This TCR was recovered from a man in his sixties with acute or convalescent COVID-19. Material for sequencing was peripheral blood. The CDR3 loop is CASRADQGRNSPLHF. The CDR3 coding sequence is TGTGCCAGCCGGGCGGATCAGGGTAGGAATTCACCCCTCCACTTT.